The 25 T cell receptor beta chains below all came from one sample that was sequenced in a study of shared clonotypes between healthy human individuals. The repertoire was sequenced with immunoSEQ multiplex PCR; TCRdb's copy has only in-frame clones and lacks some. The data show about 2.3 million clones, with under 95% seen just once and around 0.4% held by the top ten. The sequenced material came from naive CD4+ T cells from PBMCs. Subset defined: CD45RA+ positively selected. The receptors derive from a man aged 18-30 years in good health. Some clones in this sample may be carry-over from other donors' samples.

In this sample, this clone turned up a few times. This chain joins TRBV6-1 and TRBJ1-5; D is perhaps TRBD1 (5 bases). The CDR3 spans 14 residues. V lost 7 bases, J lost 2 bases, and 12 bases lay in between. The germline V gene has CDR1 MNHNS and CDR2 SASEGT. CDR3 in DNA: TGTGCCAGCATTCGGGACGGCGGCAATCAGCCCCAGCATTTT. It translates to CASIRDGGNQPQHF.

The chain combines TRBV5-1 with TRBJ2-6; 11 nucleotides agree with TRBD1. This CDR3 is built from 21 residues. Unmatched junction bases numbered 16, after V lost 2 bases and J lost 3 bases. The germline V gene encodes CDR1 SGHRS and CDR2 YFSETQ. CDR3 sequence: CASSFPERTRDRGFGANVLTF. CDR3 nucleotide sequence: TGCGCCAGCAGCTTCCCAGAACGAACCCGGGACAGGGGGTTTGGGGCCAACGTCCTGACTTTC.

The chain links TRBV5-1 to TRBJ2-7; tentative D call: TRBD2 (6 bases). There are 15 residues in the CDR3. V was clipped by 0 bases and J by 0 bases, with 10 bases between them. The germline gives CDR1 SGHRS, CDR2 YFSETQ. CDR3 bases: TGCGCCAGCAGCTTGGGGACTACCTACTCCTACGAGCAGTACTTC. It encodes CASSLGTTYSYEQYF. The whole variable domain, filled in from reference TRBV5-1 and TRBJ2-7, reads KAGVTQTPRYLIKTRGQQVTLSCSPISGHRSVSWYQQTPGQGLQFLFEYFSETQRNKGNFPGRFSGRQFSNSRSEMNVSTLELGDSALYLCASSLGTTYSYEQYFGPGTRLTVT.

The chain recombines TRBV28 with TRBJ1-1; weak D call: TRBD1 (6 bases). The length of the CDR3 is 14 residues. The germline V and J ends were trimmed by 5 bases and 7 bases, with 17 bases remaining between them. Germline CDR1 reads MDHEN; CDR2 reads SYDVKM. CDR3 loop: CASSITGTRYEAFF. The CDR3 DNA is TGTGCCAGCAGTATCACCGGGACACGGTATGAAGCTTTCTTT.

The CDR3 sequence: CASSSPGGAGNTIYF. The CDR3 DNA reads as TGTGCCAGCAGTTCCCCAGGGGGCGCTGGAAACACCATATATTTT. This chain joins TRBV28 and TRBJ1-3, with 8 positions matching TRBD1. V gave up 4 bases and J gave up 2 bases; unmatched junction bases: 4. Germline assignment: CDR1 MDHEN and CDR2 SYDVKM. The CDR3 is 15 residues long.

This chain connects TRBV10-3 to TRBJ2-5; 16 bases align to TRBD2. The CDR3 covers 18 residues. The trim removed 8 bases at V and 4 bases at J, leaving 13 bases unmatched. Looked up from germline, CDR1 is ENHRY and CDR2 is SYGVKD. The CDR3 DNA reads TGTGCCATCGGGGGGGAGCCGGGACTAGCGGGAGGGCCAGAGACCCAGTACTTC. It codes for CAIGGEPGLAGGPETQYF.

This rearrangement joins TRBV6-1 to TRBJ2-7; D may be TRBD2 (5 bases). This CDR3 is built from 15 residues. Germline V CDR1 and CDR2: MNHNS, SASEGT. Trimming shortened V by 3 bases and J by 0 bases, and 12 bases separated the two germline ends. In DNA form, the CDR3 reads TGTGCCAGCAGTGACTATCGGGAATTCTCCTACGAGCAGTACTTC. Translation gives CASSDYREFSYEQYF.

The chain is built from TRBV29-1 and TRBJ2-5, with 7 bases aligning to TRBD1. The V and J ends lost 7 bases and 2 bases, in that order; junction bases with no gene match: 4. The germline CDR1 and CDR2 sequences are SQVTM and ANQGSEA. This CDR3 has 12 amino acids. CDR3 bases: TGCAGCGGGGGACAGCCTCAAGAGACCCAGTACTTC. It codes for CSGGQPQETQYF.

The rearrangement links TRBV18 to TRBJ1-5; D gene unclear. Trimming pared 3 bases from V and 0 bases from J, leaving 6 bases between. Germline CDR1 reads KGHSH; CDR2 reads LQKENI. CDR3 size: 14 residues. This CDR3 is CASSPESSNQPQHF. CDR3 nucleotides: TGTGCCAGCTCACCCGAGAGTAGCAATCAGCCCCAGCATTTT.

This clone was counted once. The gene calls are TRBV18 and TRBJ2-7; D is unclear. Germline V gene lookup returns CDR1 KGHSH and CDR2 LQKENI. Trimming shortened V by 0 bases and J by 0 bases, and 12 bases separated the two germline ends. The CDR3 length is 16 residues. CDR3: CASSPPRDHFSYEQYF. CDR3 DNA sequence: TGTGCCAGCTCACCACCAAGGGATCACTTCTCCTACGAGCAGTACTTC.

This chain links TRBV13 with TRBJ2-6; 9 bases are shared with TRBD1. In germline, CDR1 is PRHDT, CDR2 FYEKMQ (reference sequence). Trimming removed 7 bases from V and 0 bases from J; junction bases left unmatched: 13. The CDR3 runs to 19 residues. CDR3 protein: CASTSFFGTGSSGANVLTF. DNA for the CDR3: TGTGCCAGCACCTCTTTTTTCGGGACAGGGAGCTCTGGGGCCAACGTCCTGACTTTC.

The chain combines TRBV7-2 with TRBJ2-2, with 7 bases fitting TRBD2. The CDR3 has 15 residues. The germline V gene encodes CDR1 SGHTA and CDR2 FQGNSA. V shed 1 base and J 6 bases; nucleotides not matched to a gene: 5. The CDR3 nucleotides read TGTGCCAGCAGCTTAGAGGGAGGGGCGGCCGGGGAGCTGTTTTTT. The encoded protein is CASSLEGGAAGELFF.

The V and J genes are TRBV5-4 and TRBJ2-1; tentatively, D is TRBD2 (6 bases). Germline CDR1 and CDR2: SGHNT and YYREEE (reference sequence). The V end lost 3 bases, the J end lost 2 bases, and 21 bases lay between the germline ends. The CDR3 runs to 18 residues. The CDR3 spells CASSSHWVDYGAYNEQFF. The CDR3 region has the DNA TGTGCCAGCAGCTCCCACTGGGTGGACTACGGCGCCTACAATGAGCAGTTCTTC.

In its sample, this clone was seen many times. V usage is TRBV27 and J usage is TRBJ2-5; 7 bases agree with TRBD1. CDR3 length equals 19 residues. V shed 4 bases, J shed 0 bases, and the junction held 17 bases outside the gene matches. Germline CDR1 MNHEY, CDR2 SMNVEV (reference sequence). CDR3 nucleotides: TGTGCCAGCAGTTCCATATACCTCCGACAGGGTAGTCACCAAGAGACCCAGTACTTC. Translating gives CASSSIYLRQGSHQETQYF.

V is TRBV7-7 and J is TRBJ2-2; D is uncertain. V was pared by 1 base and J by 2 bases, with 8 bases between. Germline values: CDR1 SSHAT, CDR2 FNYEAQ (reference sequence). This CDR3 spans 15 amino acids. DNA of the CDR3: TGTGCCAGCAGCTTAGGACGCATCAACACCGGGGAGCTGTTTTTT. This gives the protein CASSLGRINTGELFF. The full variable domain, its missing parts supplied by reference TRBV7-7 and TRBJ2-2, is GAGVSQSPRYKVTKRGQDVTLRCDPISSHATLYWYQQALGQGPEFLTYFNYEAQPDKSGLPSDRFSAERPEGSISTLTIQRTEQRDSAMYRCASSLGRINTGELFFGEGSRLTVL.

The CDR3 reads CASSPSSGSLNEQFF. CDR3 DNA sequence: TGTGCCAGCAGTCCATCTAGCGGGAGCCTCAATGAGCAGTTCTTC. The chain is built from TRBV7-3 and TRBJ2-1; 10 bases line up with TRBD2. Germline trimming cut 6 bases from V and 6 bases from J; bases unmatched to any gene: 8. Germline CDR1 is SGHTA and CDR2 is FQGTGA. This CDR3 region has 15 residues.

This clone came up once. CDR3 coding DNA: TGCGCCAGCAGCTTGGGAAGGGCGGGAGGGCCCCATGAGCAGTTCTTC. This encodes CASSLGRAGGPHEQFF. The J gene is TRBJ2-1, the V gene TRBV5-1; 9 nucleotides match TRBD2. The CDR3 runs to 16 residues. V gave up 0 bases and J gave up 8 bases; unmatched junction bases: 9. CDR1 is SGHRS and CDR2 is YFSETQ in the germline V gene.

Here the CDR3 reads CASSRGTGDNEQFF. CDR3 bases: TGTGCCAGCAGCCGGGGGACAGGGGATAATGAGCAGTTCTTC. This chain uses TRBV5-4 with TRBJ2-1; 10 nucleotides match TRBD1. V lost 4 bases to trimming and J lost 7 bases; unmatched junction nucleotides: 5. Germline V CDR1 and CDR2: SGHNT, YYREEE (reference sequence). The CDR3 runs to 14 residues.

This chain connects TRBV27 to TRBJ1-2; 8 bases agree with TRBD1. The CDR3 totals 18 residues. Trimming took 6 bases from V and 0 from J; bases not matched to a gene: 15. Germline V lookup: CDR1 MNHEY, CDR2 SMNVEV (reference sequence). The CDR3 DNA follows: TGTGCCAGCAGCATGACAGGGGCACTGGTTCCCTCTAACTATGGCTACACCTTC. Translated, it gives CASSMTGALVPSNYGYTF.

This chain uses TRBV19 with TRBJ1-2; 12 bases line up with TRBD1. CDR1 is LNHDA, CDR2 SQIVND, per germline (reference sequence). There are 16 residues in the CDR3. The junction had 9 bases not matched to a gene; V was cut back by 4 bases and J by 6 bases. CDR3 DNA sequence: TGTGCCAGTAGTACAGCCGGGACAGGGGGCGAGGATGGCTACACCTTC. Translation gives CASSTAGTGGEDGYTF.

This chain uses TRBV5-6 with TRBJ1-4; tentative D call: TRBD1 (6 bases). CDR1 is SGHDT, CDR2 YYEEEE, per germline. This CDR3 region has 15 residues. V was cut by 2 bases and J by 2 bases, with 10 bases left in between. CDR3 sequence: CASSFYRDTNEKLFF. The CDR3 region has the DNA TGTGCCAGCAGCTTTTACAGGGACACTAATGAAAAACTGTTTTTT. Drawing the rest from reference TRBV5-6 and TRBJ1-4, the complete variable domain is DAGVTQSPTHLIKTRGQQVTLRCSPKSGHDTVSWYQQALGQGPQFIFQYYEEEERQRGNFPDRFSGHQFPNYSSELNVNALLLGDSALYLCASSFYRDTNEKLFFGSGTQLSVL.

V gene TRBV28 combines with J gene TRBJ2-7; possible D gene TRBD1, 6 bases. CDR1 and CDR2 (germline): MDHEN, SYDVKM. V lost 6 bases and J 3 bases, leaving 18 bases between the germline ends. The CDR3 contains 15 residues. The CDR3 region is CASSRLQGGRYEQYF. The DNA for the CDR3 is TGTGCCAGCAGCCGTTTACAGGGTGGTCGCTACGAGCAGTACTTC.

The chain recombines TRBV28 with TRBJ2-7; TRBD2 matches 9 bases. The CDR3 has 15 residues. Germline V gene lookup returns CDR1 MDHEN and CDR2 SYDVKM. The junction had 15 bases not matched to a gene; V was cut back by 9 bases and J by 6 bases. The CDR3 DNA sequence: TGTGCCAGGCTCCGTAGCGGGAGTTGGTTAGCCGAGCAGTACTTC. It codes for CARLRSGSWLAEQYF.

This clone came up once. The chain is built from TRBV6-5 and TRBJ2-7; TRBD2 matches at 9 bases. V lost 2 bases to trimming and J lost 3 bases; unmatched junction nucleotides: 2. The CDR3 runs 14 residues. Germline V gene data show CDR1 as MNHEY and CDR2 as SVGAGI. CDR3 coding DNA: TGTGCCAGCAGTTACAATAGCGGGAGCTACGAGCAGTACTTC. Amino acid sequence: CASSYNSGSYEQYF.

The J gene is TRBJ1-5, the V gene TRBV7-9; 7 bases match TRBD1. CDR3 length equals 16 residues. Germline CDR1 and CDR2: SEHNR and FQNEAQ (reference sequence). The junction had 7 bases not matched to a gene; V was cut back by 5 bases and J by 0 bases. The CDR3 sequence is CASSQVQGSSNQPQHF. The CDR3, as DNA: TGTGCCAGCAGCCAGGTACAGGGGAGTAGCAATCAGCCCCAGCATTTT.